This record concerns one T cell receptor (beta chain) sequence. It is likely a read error, because the conserved phenylalanine at the end of the CDR3 is missing. The limits of the CDR3 on the DNA are not certain, so only TCRdb's listed CDR3 is given. Transcripts of RNA were the source for amplifying TCR beta CDR3 regions. The library came from an HTBI-primed first-round RT-PCR and a second-round multiplex PCR. MiXCR was run by TCRdb on the multiplex PCR reads, yielding one entry per CDR3 protein. The sample yields about 740,000 distinct CDR3 sequences, roughly 40% seen once. Germline loops: CDR1 MDHEN, CDR2 SYDVKM. The length of the CDR3 is 11 amino acids, counting both ends. Pregnancy or lactation, uncontrolled infections and other autoimmune diseases were grounds for excluding patients. It was on clinical symptoms, serum thyroxine, TRAb, thyroid ultrasound and orbital computed tomography that diagnosis relied.

This sample stems from a study of Graves' ophthalmopathy and Graves' hyperthyroidism. Study-level information: Sampling took place at initial diagnosis, with peripheral blood obtained before any treatment.

Sequencing input: peripheral blood. This sequence joins TRBV28 and TRBJ2-5. The TCR was taken from an adult man with Graves' ophthalmopathy. CDR3 region: CASSGYQVWYL.